The entry below describes one T cell receptor beta chain. Its specificity is unknown. Profiling relied on immunoSEQ multiplex PCR, and the TCRdb table lists in-frame clones only, not all of them. The table lists about 92,000 clones, over 80% of them singletons. The data are from a study of T cell responses to AZD1222 COVID-19 vaccine. Study-level background: Second-dose schedules of about 4 or about 12 weeks were combined. Study-wide findings and caveats: Spike-specific TCR breadth and depth went up after people got two AZD1222 doses. Vaccine-associated CD4 TCRs spanned spike, dominant at 160-218 and 743-854. Nearly half of unique spike-specific TCRs reportedly avoided B.1.351 and B.1.1.7 mutated regions.

The CDR3 is made up of 13 amino acids. Germline-derived CDR1 and CDR2 are SGHRS and YFSETQ. The V and J ends lost 4 bases and 1 base respectively, with 8 bases between them. The chain combines TRBV5-1 with TRBJ1-1; D is ambiguous. This receptor was obtained from an adult in good health. The sample consisted of peripheral blood, taken on day 0 of AZD1222 vaccination. CDR3 residues: CASSPDPNTEAFF. In nucleotides, the CDR3 is TGCGCCAGCAGCCCGGACCCGAACACTGAAGCTTTCTTT.